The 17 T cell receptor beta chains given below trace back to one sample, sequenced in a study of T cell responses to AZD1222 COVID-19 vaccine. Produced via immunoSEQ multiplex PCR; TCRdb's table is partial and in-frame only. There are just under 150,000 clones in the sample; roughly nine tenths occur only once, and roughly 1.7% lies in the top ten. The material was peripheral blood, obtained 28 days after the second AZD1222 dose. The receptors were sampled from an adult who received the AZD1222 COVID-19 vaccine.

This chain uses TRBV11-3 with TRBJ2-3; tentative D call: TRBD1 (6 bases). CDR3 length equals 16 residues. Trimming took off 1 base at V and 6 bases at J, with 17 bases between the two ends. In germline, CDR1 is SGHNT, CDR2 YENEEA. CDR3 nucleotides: TGTGCCAGCAGCTTAGCTTGGGACAAGAGGGGGGATACGCAGTATTTT. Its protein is CASSLAWDKRGDTQYF.

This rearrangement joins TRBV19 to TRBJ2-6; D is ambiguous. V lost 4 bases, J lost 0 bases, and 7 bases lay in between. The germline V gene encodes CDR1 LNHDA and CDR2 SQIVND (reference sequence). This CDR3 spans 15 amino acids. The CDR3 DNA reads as TGTGCCAGTAGTACAGGAATCTCTGGGGCCAACGTCCTGACTTTC. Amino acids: CASSTGISGANVLTF.

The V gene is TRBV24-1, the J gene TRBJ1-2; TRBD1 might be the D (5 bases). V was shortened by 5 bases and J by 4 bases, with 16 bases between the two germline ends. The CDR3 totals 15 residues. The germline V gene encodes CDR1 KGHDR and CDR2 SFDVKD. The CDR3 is CATSANRWDGYGYTF. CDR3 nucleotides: TGTGCCACCAGTGCCAATCGGTGGGACGGCTATGGCTACACCTTC.

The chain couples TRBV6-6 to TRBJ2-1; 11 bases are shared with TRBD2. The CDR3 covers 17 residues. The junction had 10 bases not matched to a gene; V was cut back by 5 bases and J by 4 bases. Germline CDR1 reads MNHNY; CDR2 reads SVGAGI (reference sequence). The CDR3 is CASSPLPGTSGYNEQFF. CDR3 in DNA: TGTGCCAGCAGTCCCCTTCCCGGGACTAGCGGATACAATGAGCAGTTCTTC.

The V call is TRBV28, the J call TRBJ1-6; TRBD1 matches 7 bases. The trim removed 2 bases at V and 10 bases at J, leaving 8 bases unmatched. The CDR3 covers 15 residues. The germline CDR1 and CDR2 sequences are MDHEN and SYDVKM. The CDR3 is CASSLRTGVNSPLHF. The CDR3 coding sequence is TGTGCCAGCAGTTTACGTACAGGGGTAAACTCACCCCTCCACTTT. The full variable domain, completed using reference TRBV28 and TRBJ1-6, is DVKVTQSSRYLVKRTGEKVFLECVQDMDHENMFWYRQDPGLGLRLIYFSYDVKMKEKGDIPEGYSVSREKKERFSLILESASTNQTSMYLCASSLRTGVNSPLHFGNGTRLTVT.

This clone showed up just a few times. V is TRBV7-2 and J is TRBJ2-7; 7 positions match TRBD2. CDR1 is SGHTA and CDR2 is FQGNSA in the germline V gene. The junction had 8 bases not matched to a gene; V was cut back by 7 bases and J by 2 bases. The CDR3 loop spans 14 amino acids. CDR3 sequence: CASTYQSGAYEQYF. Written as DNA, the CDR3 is TGTGCCAGCACCTACCAAAGCGGGGCCTACGAGCAGTACTTC.

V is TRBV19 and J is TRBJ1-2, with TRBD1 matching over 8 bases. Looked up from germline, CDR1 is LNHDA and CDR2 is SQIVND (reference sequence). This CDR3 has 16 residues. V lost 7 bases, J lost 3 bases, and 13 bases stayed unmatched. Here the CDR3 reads CASTNPGDRGDYGYTF. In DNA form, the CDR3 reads TGTGCCAGTACCAATCCAGGAGACAGGGGCGACTATGGCTACACCTTC. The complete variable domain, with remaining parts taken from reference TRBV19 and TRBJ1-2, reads DGGITQSPKYLFRKEGQNVTLSCEQNLNHDAMYWYRQDPGQGLRLIYYSQIVNDFQKGDIAEGYSVSREKKESFPLTVTSAQKNPTAFYLCASTNPGDRGDYGYTFGSGTRLTVV.

CDR3 sequence reads: CAWLPEAFF. Here the CDR3 DNA reads TGTGCCTGGCTCCCTGAAGCTTTCTTT. The gene calls are TRBV30 and TRBJ1-1; D gene unclear. Germline loops: CDR1 GTSNPN, CDR2 SVGIG (reference sequence). Trimming cost V 5 bases and J 6 bases, with 4 bases left between them. This CDR3 spans 9 amino acids.

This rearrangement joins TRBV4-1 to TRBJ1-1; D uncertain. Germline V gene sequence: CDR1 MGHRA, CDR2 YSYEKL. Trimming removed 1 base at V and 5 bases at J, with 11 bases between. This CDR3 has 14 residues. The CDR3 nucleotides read TGCGCCAGCAGCCAAGGCGTCAGGCGGACTGAAGCTTTCTTT. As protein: CASSQGVRRTEAFF.

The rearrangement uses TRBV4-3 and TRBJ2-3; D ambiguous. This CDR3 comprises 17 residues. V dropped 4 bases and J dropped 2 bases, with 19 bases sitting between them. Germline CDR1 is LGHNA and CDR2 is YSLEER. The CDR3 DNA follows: TGCGCCAGCAGCCGAAATCCCCCGCGGCAAAACACAGATACGCAGTATTTT. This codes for CASSRNPPRQNTDTQYF.

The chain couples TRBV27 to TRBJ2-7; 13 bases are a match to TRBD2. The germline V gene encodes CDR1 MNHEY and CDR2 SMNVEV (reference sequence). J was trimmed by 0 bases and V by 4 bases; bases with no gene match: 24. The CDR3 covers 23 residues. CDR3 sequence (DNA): TGTGCCAGCAGTTCGCTTGGGACGATTCGTCCCGGGACTAGCGGGATAGGCTCCTACGAGCAGTACTTC. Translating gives CASSSLGTIRPGTSGIGSYEQYF.

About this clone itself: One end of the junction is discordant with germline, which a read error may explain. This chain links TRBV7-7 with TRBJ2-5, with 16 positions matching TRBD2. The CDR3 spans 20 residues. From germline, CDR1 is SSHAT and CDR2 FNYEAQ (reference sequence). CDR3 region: CASSQGLAGGPKSSQETQYF. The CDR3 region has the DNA TGTGCTAGCAGCCAGGGACTAGCGGGAGGGCCTAAGTCGAGCCAAGAGACCCAGTACTTC.

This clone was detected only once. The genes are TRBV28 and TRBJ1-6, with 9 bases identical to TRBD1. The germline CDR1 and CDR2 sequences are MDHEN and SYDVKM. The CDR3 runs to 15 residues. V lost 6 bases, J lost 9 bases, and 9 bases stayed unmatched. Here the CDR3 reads CASRTTGTGISPLHF. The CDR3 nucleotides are TGTGCCAGCAGAACAACCGGGACAGGGATTTCACCCCTCCACTTT.

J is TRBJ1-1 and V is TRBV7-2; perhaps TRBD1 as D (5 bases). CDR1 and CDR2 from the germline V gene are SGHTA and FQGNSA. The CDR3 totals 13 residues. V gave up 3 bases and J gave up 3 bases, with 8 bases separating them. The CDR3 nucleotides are TGTGCCAGCAGCTTTACGGGGGACACTGAAGCTTTCTTT. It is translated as CASSFTGDTEAFF.

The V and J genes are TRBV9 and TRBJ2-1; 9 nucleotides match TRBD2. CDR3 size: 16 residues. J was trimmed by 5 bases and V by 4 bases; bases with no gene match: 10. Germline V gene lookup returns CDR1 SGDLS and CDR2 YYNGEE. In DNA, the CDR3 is TGTGCCAGCAGCTCGAGGACTAGCGAGACCCACAATGAGCAGTTCTTC. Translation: CASSSRTSETHNEQFF.

CDR3 DNA sequence: TGTGCCAGCAGCCTGCGTAGTTACGAGCAGTACTTC. Translated, it gives CASSLRSYEQYF. This chain connects TRBV5-6 to TRBJ2-7; D not certain. Trimming left V 4 bases short and J 4 bases short, with 9 bases between. Germline values: CDR1 SGHDT, CDR2 YYEEEE. The CDR3 spans 12 residues.

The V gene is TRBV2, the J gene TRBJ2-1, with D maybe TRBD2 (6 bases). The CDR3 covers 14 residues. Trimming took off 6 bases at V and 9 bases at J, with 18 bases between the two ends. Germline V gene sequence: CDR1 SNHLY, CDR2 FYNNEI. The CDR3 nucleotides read TGTGCCAGCAGCATGGGGGTATGGAGGGGTGAGCAGTTCTTC. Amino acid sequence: CASSMGVWRGEQFF.